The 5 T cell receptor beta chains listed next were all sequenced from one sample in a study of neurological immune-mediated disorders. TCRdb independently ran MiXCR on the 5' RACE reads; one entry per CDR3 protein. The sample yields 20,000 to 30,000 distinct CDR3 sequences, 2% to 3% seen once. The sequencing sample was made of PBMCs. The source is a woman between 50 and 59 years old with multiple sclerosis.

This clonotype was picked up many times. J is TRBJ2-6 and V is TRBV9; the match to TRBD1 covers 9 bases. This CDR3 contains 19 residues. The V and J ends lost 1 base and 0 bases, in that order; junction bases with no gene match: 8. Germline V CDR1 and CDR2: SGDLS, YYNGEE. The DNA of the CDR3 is TGTGCCAGCAGCGTACTTTTACAGGGGGCCGCCTCTGGGGCCAACGTCCTGACTTTC. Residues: CASSVLLQGAASGANVLTF.

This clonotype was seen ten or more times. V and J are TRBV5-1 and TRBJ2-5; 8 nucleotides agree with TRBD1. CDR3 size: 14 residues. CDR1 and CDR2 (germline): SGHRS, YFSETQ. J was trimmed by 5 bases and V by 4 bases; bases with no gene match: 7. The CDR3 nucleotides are TGCGCCAGCAGCCTGGACAGGGTCTATGAGACCCAGTACTTC. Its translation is CASSLDRVYETQYF.

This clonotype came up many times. CDR3 loop: CASSVLPGGQETQYF. The CDR3 DNA is TGTGCCAGCAGCGTTCTCCCAGGGGGCCAAGAGACCCAGTACTTC. This chain connects TRBV9 to TRBJ2-5; 7 nucleotides match TRBD1. The CDR3 is 15 residues long. The germline V gene encodes CDR1 SGDLS and CDR2 YYNGEE. V dropped 2 bases and J dropped 1; count of bases not matched to a gene: 5.

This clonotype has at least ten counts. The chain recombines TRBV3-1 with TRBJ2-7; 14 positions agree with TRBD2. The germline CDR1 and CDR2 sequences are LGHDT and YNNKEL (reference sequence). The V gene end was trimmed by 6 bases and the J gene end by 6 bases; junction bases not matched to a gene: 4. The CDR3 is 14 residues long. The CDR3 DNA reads TGTGCCAGCAGTGGACTAGCGGGAGGTGCCGAGCAGTACTTC. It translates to CASSGLAGGAEQYF.

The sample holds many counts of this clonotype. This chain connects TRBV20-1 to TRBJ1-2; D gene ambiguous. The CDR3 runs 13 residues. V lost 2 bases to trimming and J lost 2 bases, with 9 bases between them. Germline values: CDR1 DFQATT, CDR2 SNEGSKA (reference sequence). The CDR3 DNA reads TGCAGTGCTAGAAGTGCGGGGAACTATGGCTACACCTTC. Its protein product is CSARSAGNYGYTF.